The 18 T cell receptor beta chains below all came from one sample that was sequenced in a study of identical twins' blood T cells (dated by TCRdb to the early 2010s). Library creation used 5' RACE. The sequencer listed for this sample is Illumina Genome Analyzer IIx. Clones were called with MiXCR by TCRdb after fastp trimmed the public reads at Q25, and only in-frame beta chains were retained. Rows matching on CDR3 protein sequence are summarized as one entry with the most common DNA and genes. The sample table records fewer than 450,000 distinct CDR3 sequences; 25% to 35% of these occur just once. The ten largest account for around 5.6% of the sample. Material: PBMCs. Source of these receptors: a woman aged 18-49 years in good health.

This clonotype was detected only a few times. The chain uses TRBV11-2 and TRBJ2-2, with D maybe TRBD2 (5 bases). Germline CDR1 SGHAT, CDR2 FQNNGV. Trimming stripped 2 bases from V and 6 bases from J, with 16 bases between. This CDR3 has 16 residues. CDR3 DNA: TGTGCCAGCAGCTTAATGTCCGATCCCGGGGCCGGGGAGCTGTTTTTT. As protein: CASSLMSDPGAGELFF.

This chain links TRBV5-1 with TRBJ2-2; a weak D match, TRBD2 (5 bases). Germline lookup yields CDR1 SGHRS and CDR2 YFSETQ. CDR3 length equals 16 residues. Trimming removed 4 bases at V and 0 bases at J, with 13 bases between. CDR3 region: CASSGILSANTGELFF. CDR3 DNA: TGCGCCAGCAGCGGAATCCTTAGCGCGAACACCGGGGAGCTGTTTTTT.

The gene calls are TRBV9 and TRBJ1-1; 8 bases match TRBD1. J gave up 0 bases and V 3 bases, and 4 bases lay outside the gene matches. The CDR3 is 15 amino acids. CDR1 is SGDLS and CDR2 is YYNGEE in the germline V gene. Here the CDR3 DNA reads TGTGCCAGCAGCGGTGGGGGACAGGTGAACACTGAAGCTTTCTTT. This translates into CASSGGGQVNTEAFF.

The table lists this clonotype with a few counts. This chain joins TRBV29-1 and TRBJ1-3, with D uncertain. The CDR3 has 11 amino acids. Germline loops: CDR1 SQVTM, CDR2 ANQGSEA. Between the trimmed V and J ends, which lost 7 bases and 4 bases, there was a span of 8 bases. The DNA for the CDR3 is TGCAGCGGTCTAGGCGGAAACACCATATATTTT. It codes for CSGLGGNTIYF.

This chain connects TRBV2 to TRBJ1-5; D is unclear. V was shortened by 7 bases and J by 0 bases, with 10 bases between the two germline ends. Germline V gene lookup returns CDR1 SNHLY and CDR2 FYNNEI. The CDR3 consists of 14 residues. CDR3 nucleotide sequence: TGTGCCAGCACCAAGGGATATAGCAATCAGCCCCAGCATTTT. This translates into CASTKGYSNQPQHF.

This clonotype was found a few times. This rearrangement joins TRBV20-1 to TRBJ1-2; no definite D call. The CDR3 runs 14 residues. The germline gives CDR1 DFQATT, CDR2 SNEGSKA (reference sequence). V was trimmed by 6 bases and J by 4 bases, leaving 18 bases between them. CDR3 sequence: CSAKKTGYGYGYTF. CDR3 DNA: TGCAGTGCCAAAAAGACCGGTTATGGCTATGGCTACACCTTC.

This clonotype was found a few times. The genes are TRBV27 and TRBJ1-1; 7 positions agree with TRBD1. This CDR3 contains 12 residues. J lost 4 bases, V lost 7 bases, and 3 bases had no gene match. CDR1 and CDR2 (germline): MNHEY, SMNVEV (reference sequence). The CDR3 nucleotides are TGTGCCAGCAATTCAGGGGGCACTGAAGCTTTCTTT. Translation: CASNSGGTEAFF.

The chain has TRBV6-5 and TRBJ2-3; possible D gene TRBD1, 6 bases. Germline loops: CDR1 MNHEY, CDR2 SVGAGI. The ends were cut back, 3 bases at V and 3 bases at J, with 13 bases in the middle. The CDR3 runs 15 residues. As DNA, the CDR3 is TGTGCCAGCAGTTATCGGCAGGGGAAGACAGATACGCAGTATTTT. It encodes CASSYRQGKTDTQYF.

V is TRBV2 and J is TRBJ1-4, with TRBD1 identical over 7 bases. There are 14 residues in the CDR3. With V trimmed by 5 bases and J by 8 bases, 8 bases remained unmatched. Germline-derived CDR1 and CDR2 are SNHLY and FYNNEI. CDR3 coding DNA: TGTGCCAGCAGTTCCGACAGGGTGGTCGAAAAACTGTTTTTT. This codes for CASSSDRVVEKLFF.

This clonotype has more than one count but fewer than ten. V and J are TRBV10-3 and TRBJ1-5; TRBD1 matches at 8 bases. The length of the CDR3 is 14 residues. The germline V gene has CDR1 ENHRY and CDR2 SYGVKD. J was trimmed by 4 bases and V by 6 bases; bases with no gene match: 5. The chain's CDR3 is CAISNGQGNQPQHF. CDR3 nucleotide sequence: TGTGCCATCAGCAATGGACAGGGTAATCAGCCCCAGCATTTT.

CDR3 sequence reads: CASSFSGLNEKLFF. CDR3 in DNA: TGTGCCAGCAGCTTTTCTGGGCTTAATGAAAAACTGTTTTTT. The rearrangement joins TRBV7-8 to TRBJ1-4; the D is unclear. Germline V gene lookup returns CDR1 SGHVS and CDR2 FQNEAQ. The CDR3 consists of 14 residues. Trimming left V 3 bases short and J 4 bases short, with 9 bases between.

The chain has TRBV6-2 or TRBV6-3 and TRBJ1-1; no reliable D call. Germline values: CDR1 MNHEY, CDR2 SVGEGT. V gave up 0 bases and J gave up 0 bases, with 5 bases separating them. This CDR3 is 14 amino acids long. The DNA of the CDR3 is TGTGCCAGCAGTTACTCGGTTTTGAACACTGAAGCTTTCTTT. This encodes CASSYSVLNTEAFF.

The chain couples TRBV20-1 to TRBJ1-1; weak D call: TRBD1 (6 bases). With 6 bases removed from V and 3 bases from J, the gap between germline ends came to 17 bases. Per germline, CDR1 DFQATT and CDR2 SNEGSKA (reference sequence). This CDR3 spans 14 amino acids. CDR3 amino acids: CSATRYRVDTEAFF. The CDR3 DNA is TGCAGTGCCACTAGGTACAGGGTAGACACTGAAGCTTTCTTT.

Note on this clonotype: A much larger clone lies one base from this, so it may be a read error. The chain is built from TRBV6-2 or TRBV6-3 and TRBJ1-1; TRBD1 is a possible D gene (6 bases). The V end was cut by 7 bases, the J end by 5 bases, with 14 bases between. The CDR3 has 13 residues. CDR1 is MNHEY, CDR2 SVGEGT, per germline. The chain's CDR3 is CASNSDRRTEAFF. CDR3 DNA sequence: TGTGCCAGCAATAGTGACAGGCGGACTGAAGCTTTCTTT.

The chain combines TRBV4-2 with TRBJ2-3; D call uncertain. The V end lost 1 base, the J end lost 2 bases, and 7 bases lay between the germline ends. Germline CDR1 is LGHNA and CDR2 is YNFKEQ. The length of the CDR3 is 14 residues. The CDR3 here is CASSQGQDTDTQYF. The CDR3 nucleotides are TGTGCCAGCAGCCAAGGTCAAGACACAGATACGCAGTATTTT.

The chain carries TRBV7-2 and TRBJ1-2; D remains ambiguous. The CDR3 sequence is 15 residues long. Trimming pared 1 base from V and 7 bases from J, leaving 16 bases between. CDR1 and CDR2 (germline): SGHTA, FQGNSA. CDR3 sequence reads: CASSLGFLGAGGYTF. CDR3 DNA: TGTGCCAGCAGCTTAGGCTTCTTGGGAGCGGGTGGCTACACCTTC. The full variable domain, rest sourced from reference TRBV7-2 and TRBJ1-2, is GAGVSQSPSNKVTEKGKDVELRCDPISGHTALYWYRQSLGQGLEFLIYFQGNSAPDKSGLPSDRFSAERTGGSVSTLTIQRTQQEDSAVYLCASSLGFLGAGGYTFGSGTRLTVV.

The chain couples TRBV11-3 to TRBJ2-2; D is ambiguous. Trimming removed 10 bases from V and 6 bases from J, with 15 bases in between. This CDR3 has 13 residues. The germline V gene has CDR1 SGHNT and CDR2 YENEEA. The chain's CDR3 is CANSDKKAGELFF. CDR3 DNA sequence: TGTGCCAACAGTGACAAAAAGGCCGGGGAGCTGTTTTTT. Using reference TRBV11-3 and TRBJ2-2 for the parts outside the CDR3, the full variable domain is EAGVVQSPRYKIIEKKQPVAFWCNPISGHNTLYWYLQNLGQGPELLIRYENEEAVDDSQLPKDRFSAERLKGVDSTLKIQPAELGDSAVYLCANSDKKAGELFFGEGSRLTVL.

This clonotype occurred many times. This sequence joins TRBV6-1 and TRBJ1-5; D unresolved. CDR1 and CDR2 (germline): MNHNS, SASEGT. V was clipped by 0 bases and J by 3 bases, with 3 bases between them. The length of the CDR3 is 13 residues. The CDR3 reads CASSEAPNQPQHF. The DNA of the CDR3 is TGTGCCAGCAGTGAAGCGCCCAATCAGCCCCAGCATTTT.